The clone carrying this T cell receptor beta chain appeared many times. Unique molecular identifiers were incorporated during preparation of the TCRbeta library. One entry per CDR3 protein results from TCRdb running MiXCR on the PCR reads. The table lists about 640,000 distinct CDR3 sequences, 16% of them singletons, with 1.1% in the top ten. These data come from a study of T-cell reconstitution after alpha-beta-depleted transplantation in children. Trimming stripped 6 bases from V and 1 base from J, with 8 bases between. Germline CDR1 reads DFQATT; CDR2 reads SNEGSKA (reference sequence). This CDR3 contains 12 residues.

The sequences come from PBMCs from the stem cell graft donor, collected from the stem cell graft. V and J are TRBV20-1 and TRBJ2-3, with a tentative D call TRBD2 (5 bases). The source is a human donor who donated a stem cell graft to a child with acute myeloid leukemia. The CDR3 protein is CSARARTDTQYF. The CDR3 DNA sequence: TGCAGTGCGAGGGCGCGCACAGATACGCAGTATTTT.